The 31 T cell receptor beta chains in this list originate from one sample, sequenced in a study of vaccination effects on CD4 cells after COVID-19. Isolation of CD4+ T cells took place after about 10 days of culture. These receptors' targets are unknown. TCRdb keeps only in-frame clones here, not all; method: immunoSEQ multiplex PCR. The sample contains around 46,000 clones, approximately 70% of which appear only once. This specimen consisted of CD4+ T cells from PBMCs cultured without peptide, obtained before COVID-19 vaccination. Receptors originate from a human donor who received a COVID-19 vaccine.

The chain recombines TRBV19 with TRBJ2-1; the match to TRBD1 covers 9 bases. The trim removed 7 bases at V and 6 bases at J, leaving 13 bases unmatched. CDR1 and CDR2 from the germline V gene are LNHDA and SQIVND (reference sequence). The CDR3 is made up of 16 amino acids. The CDR3 DNA reads as TGTGCCAGTACCACAGGGGGCTTGGTAGTGGGCAATGAGCAGTTCTTC. It specifies CASTTGGLVVGNEQFF.

The chain carries TRBV19 and TRBJ1-1; D is unresolved. The length of the CDR3 is 14 residues. V was clipped by 4 bases and J by 0 bases, with 9 bases between them. Germline V lookup: CDR1 LNHDA, CDR2 SQIVND (reference sequence). The CDR3 spells CASSSQLMNTEAFF. The CDR3 DNA follows: TGTGCCAGTAGTAGTCAGCTAATGAACACTGAAGCTTTCTTT.

The J gene is TRBJ1-2, the V gene TRBV19; D is unclear. Trimming cost V 1 base and J 4 bases, with 13 bases left between them. The CDR3 loop spans 15 amino acids. Germline assignment: CDR1 LNHDA and CDR2 SQIVND (reference sequence). The CDR3 loop is CASSIVAAPVYGYTF. As DNA, the CDR3 is TGTGCCAGTAGTATAGTGGCAGCTCCTGTCTATGGCTACACCTTC.

This sequence joins TRBV4-2 and TRBJ2-5; D may be TRBD2 (7 bases). V lost 4 bases to trimming and J lost 5 bases, with 14 bases between them. The CDR3 runs to 14 residues. The germline V gene encodes CDR1 LGHNA and CDR2 YNFKEQ. CDR3 region: CASSLTGGSETQYF. The CDR3 DNA is TGTGCCAGCAGCCTCACGGGGGGCTCTGAGACCCAGTACTTC.

The J gene is TRBJ1-1, the V gene TRBV6-2 or TRBV6-3; maybe TRBD1 (5 bases). The CDR3 runs to 13 residues. V lost 2 bases and J lost 1, with 5 bases in between. Germline CDR1 reads MNHEY; CDR2 reads SVGEGT. DNA of the CDR3: TGTGCCAGCAGTTACGGGGGGAACACTGAAGCTTTCTTT. Translating gives CASSYGGNTEAFF.

The genes are TRBV7-2 and TRBJ1-1; D is unresolved. The germline CDR1 and CDR2 sequences are SGHTA and FQGNSA. The CDR3 runs to 14 residues. V shed 1 base and J shed 2 bases, with 8 bases lying between them. The CDR3 DNA reads TGTGCCAGCAGCTTAGGGGCTATTAACACTGAAGCTTTCTTT. It yields the protein CASSLGAINTEAFF.

This clone has only a few counts. The chain couples TRBV2 to TRBJ1-5; D remains unclear. From germline, CDR1 is SNHLY and CDR2 FYNNEI. This CDR3 is 14 amino acids long. V was pared by 3 bases and J by 2 bases, with 8 bases between. CDR3 in amino acids: CASSDRVGNQPQHF. CDR3 in DNA: TGTGCCAGCAGTGACCGGGTGGGCAATCAGCCCCAGCATTTT.

The gene calls are TRBV5-1 and TRBJ1-2; possible D gene TRBD1, 5 bases. The CDR3 contains 12 residues. V dropped 4 bases and J dropped 2 bases, with 6 bases sitting between them. The germline V gene has CDR1 SGHRS and CDR2 YFSETQ. CDR3 region: CASSEGNYGYTF. In nucleotides, the CDR3 is TGCGCCAGCAGCGAGGGGAACTATGGCTACACCTTC.

The J gene is TRBJ1-1, the V gene TRBV28; D is perhaps TRBD1 (5 bases). This CDR3 contains 13 residues. With 4 bases removed from V and 2 bases from J, the gap between germline ends came to 8 bases. Germline V gene sequence: CDR1 MDHEN, CDR2 SYDVKM. CDR3 in DNA: TGTGCCAGCAGTTCCGGGACTAACACTGAAGCTTTCTTT. It codes for CASSSGTNTEAFF.

The chain joins TRBV6-1 to TRBJ1-3; no clear D. This CDR3 comprises 20 residues. The germline V gene encodes CDR1 MNHNS and CDR2 SASEGT. Trimming pared 4 bases from V and 0 bases from J, leaving 25 bases between. CDR3: CASSVRSGRTSFSSGNTIYF. The CDR3 bases are TGTGCCAGCAGTGTCAGGTCTGGCAGGACCTCATTTTCCTCTGGAAACACCATATATTTT.

The gene calls are TRBV18 and TRBJ1-5; possibly TRBD1 for D (6 bases). This CDR3 comprises 14 residues. V was pared by 3 bases and J by 6 bases, with 12 bases between. Germline assignment: CDR1 KGHSH and CDR2 LQKENI. DNA of the CDR3: TGTGCCAGCTCACCCGACAGCAGGGGTCAGCCCCAGCATTTT. Its protein product is CASSPDSRGQPQHF.

The V gene is TRBV28, the J gene TRBJ2-5, with a possible D match to TRBD2 (7 bases). V lost 5 bases to trimming and J lost 4 bases, with 20 bases between them. CDR3 length: 16 amino acids. Germline CDR1 and CDR2: MDHEN and SYDVKM. The DNA of the CDR3 is TGTGCCAGCAGTCCTGCGGGGGCCTTCGGGGTAGAGACCCAGTACTTC. Its protein is CASSPAGAFGVETQYF.

The rearrangement links TRBV6-6 to TRBJ1-5; tentative D call: TRBD1 (6 bases). V shed 7 bases and J shed 4 bases, with 17 bases lying between them. In germline, CDR1 is MNHNY, CDR2 SVGAGI (reference sequence). The length of the CDR3 is 15 residues. In nucleotides, the CDR3 is TGTGCCAGCACCCCCAGCAGGGGTAGGAATCAGCCCCAGCATTTT. It yields the protein CASTPSRGRNQPQHF.

The chain is built from TRBV5-1 and TRBJ2-2, with D unresolved. Germline V gene lookup returns CDR1 SGHRS and CDR2 YFSETQ. This CDR3 contains 12 residues. Trimming shortened V by 0 bases and J by 7 bases, and 4 bases separated the two germline ends. Here the CDR3 reads CASSLVGGELFF. The CDR3 DNA follows: TGCGCCAGCAGCTTGGTGGGCGGGGAGCTGTTTTTT. The full variable domain, in which reference TRBV5-1 and TRBJ2-2 provide the parts outside the CDR3, is KAGVTQTPRYLIKTRGQQVTLSCSPISGHRSVSWYQQTPGQGLQFLFEYFSETQRNKGNFPGRFSGRQFSNSRSEMNVSTLELGDSALYLCASSLVGGELFFGEGSRLTVL.

The gene calls are TRBV5-4 and TRBJ2-3, with 13 bases lining up with TRBD2. Per germline, CDR1 SGHNT and CDR2 YYREEE (reference sequence). The trim removed 4 bases at V and 4 bases at J, leaving 6 bases unmatched. The CDR3 has 16 residues. The CDR3 protein is CASSTRTSGRADTQYF. The CDR3 coding sequence is TGTGCCAGCAGCACGCGGACTAGCGGGAGAGCAGATACGCAGTATTTT.

The V call is TRBV15, the J call TRBJ1-1, with a weak D call TRBD1 (6 bases). V shed 3 bases and J shed 1 base, with 12 bases lying between them. The CDR3 has 15 residues. Looked up from germline, CDR1 is LNHNV and CDR2 is YYDKDF (reference sequence). The CDR3 is CATSRRGGRNTEAFF. The CDR3, as DNA: TGTGCCACCAGCAGGAGGGGGGGTAGGAACACTGAAGCTTTCTTT.

In the case of this clone: Within the sample, other DNA sequences also encode this same CDR3. This chain connects TRBV5-4 to TRBJ1-4; D is unclear. The CDR3 runs to 14 residues. The V gene's germline CDR1 is SGHNT and CDR2 YYREEE (reference sequence). V lost 0 bases, J lost 0 bases, and 3 bases lay in between. The CDR3 loop is CASSLAATNEKLFF. The CDR3 DNA sequence: TGTGCCAGCAGCTTGGCTGCAACTAATGAAAAACTGTTTTTT.

This clone turned up a few times. The chain's CDR3 is CASSGIAGGGNEQFF. The CDR3 DNA is TGTGCCAGTAGTGGGATAGCGGGAGGGGGAAATGAGCAGTTCTTC. V gene TRBV19 combines with J gene TRBJ2-1; 11 bases are shared with TRBD2. Germline CDR1 reads LNHDA; CDR2 reads SQIVND (reference sequence). The CDR3 has 15 amino acids. Germline trimming cut 5 bases from V and 7 bases from J; bases unmatched to any gene: 7.

The chain joins TRBV6-5 to TRBJ1-1; no clear D gene. Deletions cut 7 bases from V and 0 bases from J, with 15 bases between. CDR1 and CDR2 (germline): MNHEY, SVGAGI. The length of the CDR3 is 15 residues. Here the CDR3 reads CASTPLVGVNTEAFF. The DNA for the CDR3 is TGTGCCAGCACCCCACTAGTTGGGGTGAACACTGAAGCTTTCTTT.

V usage is TRBV12-3 or TRBV12-4 and J usage is TRBJ2-3; D gene unclear. The V gene lost 3 bases and the J gene lost 7 bases, with 5 bases spanning the gap. This CDR3 has 11 residues. The CDR3 region has the DNA TGTGCCAGCAGTTTGGGCAATACGCAGTATTTT. Its translation is CASSLGNTQYF.

The CDR3 reads CASSQWPWGPEKLFF. The CDR3 DNA sequence: TGTGCCAGCAGCCAATGGCCATGGGGTCCTGAAAAACTGTTTTTT. This chain uses TRBV3-1 (or the pseudogene TRBV3-2) with TRBJ1-4; D unresolved. The CDR3 is made up of 15 amino acids. Trimming removed 2 bases from V and 7 bases from J, with 14 bases in between. Germline CDR1 reads LGHDT; CDR2 reads YNNKEL (reference sequence).

This clone was counted once. This chain connects TRBV23-1 to TRBJ2-7; 8 bases match TRBD1. TRBV23-1 is an open reading frame, and its role is uncertain. The CDR3 sequence is 17 residues long. Losses at the gene ends were 3 bases for V and 0 bases for J; bases not matched to a gene: 10. In DNA form, the CDR3 reads TGCGCCAGCAGTCATCGGCATAGGGACAGGTACTCCTACGAGCAGTACTTC. It specifies CASSHRHRDRYSYEQYF.

This chain uses TRBV4-1 with TRBJ2-7, with D tentatively TRBD1 or TRBD2 (5 bases each). The CDR3 totals 17 residues. The V end was cut by 5 bases, the J end by 2 bases, with 22 bases between. The germline V gene has CDR1 MGHRA and CDR2 YSYEKL. CDR3 in amino acids: CASSTRSDGTFTYEQYF. DNA for the CDR3: TGCGCCAGCAGCACCCGCTCAGACGGGACGTTCACCTACGAGCAGTACTTC.

V and J are TRBV11-2 and TRBJ1-2; D call uncertain. V was shortened by 5 bases and J by 4 bases, with 11 bases between the two germline ends. The CDR3 is 13 residues long. Per germline, CDR1 SGHAT and CDR2 FQNNGV. CDR3 sequence reads: CASSRAGPYGYTF. The DNA for the CDR3 is TGTGCCAGCAGCCGGGCAGGCCCCTATGGCTACACCTTC.

This clone was observed once. The V and J genes are TRBV27 and TRBJ2-1; no firm D call. The V gene lost 0 bases and the J gene lost 4 bases, with 10 bases spanning the gap. The CDR3 has 15 residues. Germline lookup yields CDR1 MNHEY and CDR2 SMNVEV (reference sequence). The CDR3, as DNA: TGTGCCAGCAGTTTATCGAGGCAGCAGTACAATGAGCAGTTCTTC. It yields the protein CASSLSRQQYNEQFF.

CDR3 nucleotide sequence: TGTGCCAGCAGCTTGACTAGTTGGTATGAAGAGACCCAGTACTTC. This gives the protein CASSLTSWYEETQYF. V is TRBV5-4 and J is TRBJ2-5, with a tentative D call TRBD2 (5 bases). Between the trimmed V and J ends, which lost 1 base and 3 bases, there was a span of 13 bases. CDR1 SGHNT and CDR2 YYREEE come from the germline V gene (reference sequence). The CDR3 loop spans 15 amino acids.

The V and J genes are TRBV28 and TRBJ2-3; unclear D gene. CDR3 length: 12 amino acids. Germline CDR1 MDHEN, CDR2 SYDVKM. V lost 6 bases, J lost 4 bases, and 8 bases lay in between. This CDR3 reads CASRADPDTQYF. The CDR3 DNA sequence: TGTGCCAGCAGGGCTGACCCAGATACGCAGTATTTT.

The chain has TRBV28 and TRBJ1-3; D may be TRBD1 (6 bases). Deletions cut 3 bases from V and 4 bases from J, with 10 bases between. CDR1 MDHEN and CDR2 SYDVKM come from the germline V gene. This CDR3 comprises 14 residues. The CDR3 DNA follows: TGTGCCAGCAGTTTTGGGGGCTACGGAAACACCATATATTTT. As protein: CASSFGGYGNTIYF.

This clone was detected a few times. The rearrangement uses TRBV30 and TRBJ2-6; D ambiguous. The CDR3 consists of 14 residues. CDR1 is GTSNPN and CDR2 is SVGIG in the germline V gene (reference sequence). V was clipped by 2 bases and J by 2 bases, with 7 bases between them. CDR3 sequence (DNA): TGTGCCTGGAGTTCGTGGACTGGGGCCAACGTCCTGACTTTC. This translates into CAWSSWTGANVLTF. Complete variable domain (other parts from reference TRBV30 and TRBJ2-6): SQTIHQWPATLVQPVGSPLSLECTVEGTSNPNLYWYRQAAGRGLQLLFYSVGIGQISSEVPQNLSASRPQDRQFILSSKKLLLSDSGFYLCAWSSWTGANVLTFGAGSRLTVL.

This rearrangement joins TRBV7-9 to TRBJ1-3; possibly TRBD1 for D (5 bases). Trimming left V 1 base short and J 3 bases short, with 16 bases between. In germline, CDR1 is SEHNR, CDR2 FQNEAQ (reference sequence). The CDR3 contains 17 residues. CDR3 in amino acids: CASSLGFAGPYGNTIYF. The DNA for the CDR3 is TGTGCCAGCAGCTTAGGCTTCGCGGGGCCTTATGGAAACACCATATATTTT. Based on the CDR3 plus reference TRBV7-9 and TRBJ1-3, the full variable domain is DTGVSQNPRHKITKRGQNVTFRCDPISEHNRLYWYRQTLGQGPEFLTYFQNEAQLEKSRLLSDRFSAERPKGSFSTLEIQRTEQGDSAMYLCASSLGFAGPYGNTIYFGEGSWLTVV.

The chain carries TRBV13 and TRBJ1-3, with D maybe TRBD1 (5 bases). V lost 2 bases and J 2 bases, leaving 19 bases between the germline ends. The CDR3 covers 18 residues. Germline lookup yields CDR1 PRHDT and CDR2 FYEKMQ (reference sequence). The CDR3 DNA reads as TGTGCCAGCAGCTTATCAGGGCGGGTTCCTGGGGCTGGAAACACCATATATTTT. It translates to CASSLSGRVPGAGNTIYF.